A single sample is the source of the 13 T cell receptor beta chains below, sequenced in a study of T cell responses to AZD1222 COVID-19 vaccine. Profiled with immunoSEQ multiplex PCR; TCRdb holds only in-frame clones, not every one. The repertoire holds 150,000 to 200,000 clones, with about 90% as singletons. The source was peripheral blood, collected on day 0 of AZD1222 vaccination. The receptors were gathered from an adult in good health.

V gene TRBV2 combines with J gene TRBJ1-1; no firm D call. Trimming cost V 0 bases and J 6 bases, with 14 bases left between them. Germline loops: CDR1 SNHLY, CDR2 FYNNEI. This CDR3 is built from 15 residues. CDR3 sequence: CASSEALMRTAEAFF. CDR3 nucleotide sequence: TGTGCCAGCAGTGAAGCGCTTATGAGGACGGCTGAAGCTTTCTTT.

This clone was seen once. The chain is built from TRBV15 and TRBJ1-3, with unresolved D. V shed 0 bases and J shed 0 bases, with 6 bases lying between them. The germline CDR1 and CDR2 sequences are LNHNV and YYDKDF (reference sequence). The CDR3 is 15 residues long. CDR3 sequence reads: CATSREGISGNTIYF. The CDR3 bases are TGTGCCACCAGCAGAGAAGGGATCTCTGGAAACACCATATATTTT.

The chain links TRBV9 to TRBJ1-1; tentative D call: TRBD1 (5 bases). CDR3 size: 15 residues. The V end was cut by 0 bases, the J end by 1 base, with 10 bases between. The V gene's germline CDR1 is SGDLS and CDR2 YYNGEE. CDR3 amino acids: CASSVGGTANTEAFF. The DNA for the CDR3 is TGTGCCAGCAGCGTAGGGGGGACGGCGAACACTGAAGCTTTCTTT.

CDR3 sequence: CATSVRDLSTDTQYF. For the CDR3, the DNA is TGTGCCACCAGCGTACGGGACTTGAGCACAGATACGCAGTATTTT. The chain uses TRBV15 and TRBJ2-3, with a weak D call TRBD2 (6 bases). The germline V gene encodes CDR1 LNHNV and CDR2 YYDKDF (reference sequence). Trimming left V 5 bases short and J 0 bases short, with 12 bases between. The CDR3 runs to 15 residues. Full variable domain (remainder filled in from reference TRBV15 and TRBJ2-3): DAMVIQNPRYQVTQFGKPVTLSCSQTLNHNVMYWYQQKSSQAPKLLFHYYDKDFNNEADTPDNFQSRRPNTSFCFLDIRSPGLGDTAMYLCATSVRDLSTDTQYFGPGTRLTVL.

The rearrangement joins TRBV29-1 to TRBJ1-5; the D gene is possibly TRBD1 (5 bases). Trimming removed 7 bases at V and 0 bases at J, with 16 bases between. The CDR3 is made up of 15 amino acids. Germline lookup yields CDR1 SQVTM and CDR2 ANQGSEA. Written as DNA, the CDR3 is TGCAGCGCTGCTGGACTGGGGGATAGCAATCAGCCCCAGCATTTT. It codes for CSAAGLGDSNQPQHF.

The CDR3: CASSLASGAYEQYF. CDR3 nucleotides: TGTGCCAGCAGTTTGGCCAGCGGCGCCTACGAGCAGTACTTC. This chain joins TRBV27 and TRBJ2-7; the D gene is possibly TRBD2 (5 bases). CDR1 and CDR2 (germline): MNHEY, SMNVEV (reference sequence). CDR3 length equals 14 residues. Trimming removed 3 bases at V and 2 bases at J, with 11 bases between.

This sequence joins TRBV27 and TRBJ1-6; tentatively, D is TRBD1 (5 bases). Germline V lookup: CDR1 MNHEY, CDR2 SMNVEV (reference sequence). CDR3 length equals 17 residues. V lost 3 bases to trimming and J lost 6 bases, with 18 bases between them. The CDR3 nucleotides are TGTGCCAGCAGTTTCTTTGGGGTTGGGGGTTTTAATTCACCCCTCCACTTT. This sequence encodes CASSFFGVGGFNSPLHF.

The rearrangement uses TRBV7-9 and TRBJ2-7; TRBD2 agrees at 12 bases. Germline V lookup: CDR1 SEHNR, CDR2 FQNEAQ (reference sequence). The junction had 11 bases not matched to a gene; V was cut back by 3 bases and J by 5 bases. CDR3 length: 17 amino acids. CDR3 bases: TGTGCCAGCAGCTTTGTTCATCTAGCGGGAGGGCCCAACGAGCAGTACTTC. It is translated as CASSFVHLAGGPNEQYF. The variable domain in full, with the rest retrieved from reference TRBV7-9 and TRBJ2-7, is DTGVSQNPRHKITKRGQNVTFRCDPISEHNRLYWYRQTLGQGPEFLTYFQNEAQLEKSRLLSDRFSAERPKGSFSTLEIQRTEQGDSAMYLCASSFVHLAGGPNEQYFGPGTRLTVT.

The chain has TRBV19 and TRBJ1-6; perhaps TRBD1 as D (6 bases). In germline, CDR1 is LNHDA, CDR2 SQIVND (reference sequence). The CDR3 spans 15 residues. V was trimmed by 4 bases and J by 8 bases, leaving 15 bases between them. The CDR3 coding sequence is TGTGCCAGTAGTAACGGGGGCCGCGGGGATTCACCCCTCCACTTT. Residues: CASSNGGRGDSPLHF.

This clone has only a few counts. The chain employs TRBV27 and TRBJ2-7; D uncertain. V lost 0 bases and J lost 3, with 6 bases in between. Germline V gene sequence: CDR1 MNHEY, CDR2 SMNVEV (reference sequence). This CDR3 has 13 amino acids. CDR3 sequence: CASSLSGGYEQYF. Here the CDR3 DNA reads TGTGCCAGCAGTTTATCTGGCGGCTACGAGCAGTACTTC.

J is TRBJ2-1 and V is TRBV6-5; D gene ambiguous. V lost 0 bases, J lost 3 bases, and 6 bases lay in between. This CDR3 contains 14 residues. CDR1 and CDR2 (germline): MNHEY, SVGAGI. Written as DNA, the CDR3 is TGTGCCAGCAGTTACTCACGGATCTACAATGAGCAGTTCTTC. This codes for CASSYSRIYNEQFF.

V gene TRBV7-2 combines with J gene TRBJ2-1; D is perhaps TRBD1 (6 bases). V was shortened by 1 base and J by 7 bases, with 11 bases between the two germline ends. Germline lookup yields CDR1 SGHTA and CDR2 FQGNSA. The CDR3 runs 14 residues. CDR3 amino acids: CASSLVAGENEQFF. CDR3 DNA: TGTGCCAGCAGCTTAGTCGCAGGGGAGAATGAGCAGTTCTTC.

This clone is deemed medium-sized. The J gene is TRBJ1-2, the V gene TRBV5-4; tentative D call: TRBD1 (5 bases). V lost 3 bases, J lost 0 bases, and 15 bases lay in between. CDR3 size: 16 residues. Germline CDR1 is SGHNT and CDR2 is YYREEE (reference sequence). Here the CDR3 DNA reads TGTGCCAGCAGCTGGGACCTCCAGGGAGCTAACTATGGCTACACCTTC. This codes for CASSWDLQGANYGYTF.